This paragraph covers one TCR beta chain sequence. Which antigen it targets is not known. Base qualities were left out, and no much larger clone turns up one base away. To prepare the library, the immunoSEQ multiplex PCR assay was applied. This is the immuneACCESS table as TCRdb keeps it, with only in-frame sequences that have V and J called. A part of the clones is gone; compared with another copy, unresolved V genes explain less than half, and the rest is unexplained. The sample table records some 74,000 clones; 95% to 97% of these occur just once. Around 0.3% of the sample belongs to the ten largest clones. For CDR1 and CDR2, the germline V gene lists SGDLS and YYNGEE. The CDR3 starts with the cysteine, ends with the phenylalanine, and has 13 residues. Only the CDR3 portion is preserved as DNA: 39 bases, with reading frame beginning at the first base. Trimming removed 4 bases from V and 6 bases from J; the gene matches leave 5 bases unexplained.

The data stem from a study of technical replicates of blood from several donors (dated by TCRdb to about 2017). Material: T cells isolated from PBMCs. The V and J segments used are TRBV9 and TRBJ2-7; TRBD1 lines up with 9 middle nucleotides. The origin of this receptor is a human donor in good health. The CDR3 reads CASSPWTGVEQYF. The nucleotides read TGTGCCAGCAGCCCCTGGACAGGGGTCGAGCAGTACTTC.